This TCR beta chain stems from a study of blood T cell repertoires in COVID-19. The CDR3 sequence is 15 residues long. Germline V gene sequence: CDR1 SNHLY, CDR2 FYNNEI. Trimming took 1 base from V and 6 from J, leaving 13 bases between them. Original data processing: Amplification of reference gene primers was used by the study to estimate nucleated cell counts. The assay was immunoSEQ multiplex PCR, and TCRdb's table has in-frame clones only and misses some. V, J and clone size are those of that table, while D and trimming were read from the DNA. The sample yields 95,000 to 100,000 clones, roughly 85% seen once.

Sequenced sample: peripheral blood. The clonotype originates from a woman in her 70s with active or convalescent COVID-19. This chain uses TRBV2 with TRBJ1-5; possible D gene TRBD1, 5 bases. In DNA form, the CDR3 reads TGTGCCAGCAGTGAAGGGGAGGGGAGGGGTCAGCCCCAGCATTTT. Translating gives CASSEGEGRGQPQHF.